This T cell receptor (beta chain) emerged from a study of beta chain features in type 1 diabetes (dated 2018 in TCRdb). In the study overall: Patients and healthy donors did not differ in mean age, gender distribution, total cell number or subset yield. Regulatory and stem cell-like memory subsets were obtained from only 8 patients and roughly 8 healthy donors, while naive and central memory subsets were obtained from all 28 donors. A total of around 110,000,000 sorted cells were examined across all samples, and RNA yield correlated strongly with the number of cells per subset. The study compared the TCRB repertoires of sorted circulating CD4+ T cell subsets in recently diagnosed type 1 diabetes patients with those in matched healthy donors. Results and caveats for the whole study, not just this receptor: PCR may preferentially amplify shorter templates, but because patient and control samples were amplified and corrected together, any resulting skew would affect both groups equally. The naive, central memory and regulatory TCRB repertoires appeared to resemble one another more closely among patients than among healthy donors. Only small numbers of individuals were included in the HLA sub-analyses, which left unresolved whether HLA type had any influence on TCRB rearrangement. Because cDNA was sequenced instead of genomic DNA, highly expressing activated cells could be over-represented, though the groups showed no difference in activation or CD3 levels. In all four CD4+ subsets, TCRB CDR3 length was moderately but significantly shorter in type 1 diabetes patients. At VDJ recombination sites, type 1 diabetes patients had fewer insertions and more deleted nucleotides, which implies abnormalities in thymic rearrangement.

This clone was counted a few times. This receptor's antigen is unknown. Qualities for individual bases were not recorded, and no much larger clone is one base off. The entire amount of isolated RNA was reverse transcribed using the High Capacity cDNA Reverse Transcription Kit, so the sequenced TCRB transcripts were expressed ones. Deep immunoSEQ sequencing was applied to naive, central memory and regulatory T cell samples, giving an average of around 3.4 million total reads per sample. Sorted cells were lysed in RLT buffer and RNA was extracted with DNase-treated RNeasy Micro or Mini kits, depending on cell number. To prevent cross-contamination, every cell subset was processed on its own, while patient and healthy donor samples were processed together. TCRB sequences were amplified from cDNA with the immunoSEQ multiplex PCR, producing 87-bp fragments spanning the CDR3 region. Amplicons were sequenced on the Illumina HiSeq platform. On the study's bioinformatics: PCR bias was corrected computationally using synthetic template baselines, and reads within Hamming distance 2 were collapsed, with unmergeable singletons discarded. By aligning reads against IMGT, V, D and J genes, CDR3 length, and insertions or deletions at six rearrangement sites were assigned. Clonotype counts were normalized to sorted cell number within each subset before computing true diversity and Gini coefficients with the tcR R package. The overlap coefficient, calculated on TCRB nucleotide sequences, was used to quantify repertoire sharing. Out-of-frame TCRB sequences from naive cells were analyzed as a proxy for the pre-selection repertoire. Held by TCRdb, this immuneACCESS table contains in-frame sequences only and omits some clones. Under half of the omission traces to an unresolved V gene where checked; the cause of the rest is unknown. That table supplies the V and J calls and clone size; D and trimming were determined from the DNA. This sample comprises around 500,000 clones, 30% of them detected only once. About 0.065% of the sample rests with the top ten.

The germline V gene (reference sequence) gives CDR1 as MNHNY and CDR2 as SVGAGI. The germline ends are 16 bases apart after V is trimmed by 6 bases and J by 0 bases. The CDR3 runs 16 residues from the cysteine to the phenylalanine. CDR3 DNA is the only sequence kept; it has 48 bases, read in frame from the first base. Each donor gave one peripheral blood draw, about 110 mL on average, collected into heparinised tubes. Using a panel that included CD45RO, CCR7, CD25, CD127, CD95 and CD27, naive, central memory, regulatory and stem cell-like memory CD4+ T cells were sorted on a BD FACSAria II. A purity above 95% was achieved for all sorted populations. PBMCs were separated immediately by Lymphoprep density gradient centrifugation and were stained directly, without being cultured. So that batch effects would be minimized, each experiment stained and sorted samples in pairs, pairing one healthy donor with one patient.

This receptor chain uses TRBV6-6 and TRBJ2-3; a weak D assignment points to TRBD1 (6 bases agree). The sample was naive CD4+ T cells from blood. In the paper's terms, the cell subset or site label means: true naive CD4+ T cells. The receptor comes from a young man in good health. The CDR3 reads CASSPRDIASTDTQYF. The bases are TGTGCCAGCAGCCCCAGGGACATTGCTAGCACAGATACGCAGTATTTT.